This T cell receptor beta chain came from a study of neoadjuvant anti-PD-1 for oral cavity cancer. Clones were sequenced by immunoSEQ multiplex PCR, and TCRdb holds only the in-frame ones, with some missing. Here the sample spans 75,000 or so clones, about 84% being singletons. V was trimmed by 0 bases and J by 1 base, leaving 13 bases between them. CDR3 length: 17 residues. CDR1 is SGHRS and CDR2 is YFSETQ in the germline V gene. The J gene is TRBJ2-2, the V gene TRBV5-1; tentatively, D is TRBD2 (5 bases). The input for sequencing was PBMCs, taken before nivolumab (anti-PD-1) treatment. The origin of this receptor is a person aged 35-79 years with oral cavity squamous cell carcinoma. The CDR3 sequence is CASSLEAGLWNTGELFF. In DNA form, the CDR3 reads TGCGCCAGCAGCTTGGAGGCGGGTCTCTGGAACACCGGGGAGCTGTTTTTT.